These T cell receptor beta chains were read from a single sample in a study of blood T cell repertoires in COVID-19. Measured with immunoSEQ multiplex PCR; TCRdb has only the in-frame clones, and not every one. The data contain about 120,000 clones, 87% of them singletons. The sample comprised peripheral blood. The receptors were sampled from a woman aged 50 to 60 with acute or convalescent COVID-19. The CDR3 runs from the conserved cysteine through the conserved F or W. D genes are given only for firm matches. A row's size may be missing; if present it is once, few, many or a size class.

j_call	clone_size	v_call	d_call	cdr3_length	cdr3_aa	cdr3_nt
TRBJ1-1	NA	TRBV19	NA	14	CASSMRGLNTEAFF	TGTGCCAGTAGTATGCGGGGGCTTAACACTGAAGCTTTCTTT
TRBJ1-5	NA	TRBV6-2/TRBV6-3	TRBD1	14	CASSNLRGDQPQHF	TGTGCCAGCAGTAACCTCAGGGGGGATCAGCCCCAGCATTTT
TRBJ2-1	once	TRBV6-2/TRBV6-3	NA	14	CASSYLAGTNEQFF	TGTGCCAGCAGTTACTTGGCGGGGACCAATGAGCAGTTCTTC
TRBJ1-4	NA	TRBV6-5	TRBD1	15	CASSYSWTGNEKLFF	TGTGCCAGCAGTTACTCCTGGACAGGGAATGAAAAACTGTTTTTT
TRBJ1-2	NA	TRBV18	NA	14	CASSPGEGGYGYTF	TGTGCCAGCTCACCCGGAGAGGGTGGCTATGGCTACACCTTC
TRBJ2-7	NA	TRBV19	TRBD1	14	CASSIGQGLGEQYF	TGTGCCAGTAGTATCGGACAGGGACTGGGCGAGCAGTACTTC
TRBJ1-2	NA	TRBV5-1	NA	14	CASSPLGREAGYTF	TGCGCCAGCAGCCCCCTGGGCCGGGAGGCGGGCTACACCTTC
TRBJ2-5	NA	TRBV18	TRBD1	14	CASSPGTEGKTQYF	TGTGCCAGCTCACCAGGGACAGAGGGAAAGACCCAGTACTTC
TRBJ2-7	NA	TRBV9	NA	14	CASSVGQATYEQYF	TGTGCCAGCAGCGTAGGACAGGCGACCTACGAGCAGTACTTC
TRBJ1-2	few	TRBV30	TRBD1	13	CAWSMGQSYGYTF	TGTGCCTGGAGTATGGGACAGTCTTATGGCTACACCTTC
TRBJ1-5	NA	TRBV27	TRBD1	15	CASSLLGQGEQPQHF	TGTGCCAGCAGTTTATTGGGACAGGGGGAACAGCCCCAGCATTTT
TRBJ2-3	NA	TRBV7-7	TRBD2	15	CASSLTASGVDTQYF	TGTGCCAGCAGCCTCACGGCTAGCGGGGTGGATACGCAGTATTTT
TRBJ1-3	NA	TRBV5-1	NA	14	CASSLVPGGNTIYF	TGCGCCAGCAGCTTGGTTCCAGGCGGAAACACCATATATTTT
TRBJ1-4	once	TRBV7-2	TRBD1	15	CASSLKTGVNEKLFF	TGTGCCAGCAGCTTAAAGACAGGGGTGAATGAAAAACTGTTTTTT
TRBJ2-3	NA	TRBV5-1	TRBD1	15	CASSATGQRIDTQYF	TGCGCCAGCAGCGCGACGGGACAGCGCATAGATACGCAGTATTTT
TRBJ1-2	NA	TRBV19	TRBD1	12	CASRQGDYGYTF	TGTGCCAGCCGACAGGGGGACTATGGCTACACCTTC
TRBJ2-7	NA	TRBV10-3	TRBD1	15	CAISSPGQGSYEQYF	TGTGCCATCAGTAGTCCGGGACAGGGTTCCTACGAGCAGTACTTC
TRBJ1-5	NA	TRBV27	NA	16	CASSLRGPAFNQPQHF	TGTGCCAGCAGTTTAAGGGGCCCGGCTTTCAATCAGCCCCAGCATTTT
TRBJ2-7	once	TRBV2	TRBD1	12	CASSGQGYEQYF	TGTGCCAGCAGTGGACAGGGGTACGAGCAGTACTTC
TRBJ1-2	NA	TRBV12-3/TRBV12-4	NA	12	CASSFGYYGYTF	TGTGCCAGCAGTTTCGGGTACTATGGCTACACCTTC
TRBJ1-3	NA	TRBV18	NA	14	CASSPERTGNTIYF	TGTGCCAGCTCCCCAGAGAGAACTGGAAACACCATATATTTT
TRBJ2-3	NA	TRBV3-1/TRBV3-2	TRBD2	17	CASSQDLGGRAADTQYF	TGTGCCAGCAGCCAAGATCTGGGCGGGAGGGCCGCAGATACGCAGTATTTT
TRBJ1-1	NA	TRBV29-1	NA	12	CSVEDLYREAFF	TGCAGCGTTGAAGATCTCTACAGGGAAGCTTTCTTT
TRBJ1-4	NA	TRBV4-1	NA	15	CASSRPGATNEKLFF	TGCGCCAGCAGCCGACCAGGGGCAACTAATGAAAAACTGTTTTTT
TRBJ1-4	NA	TRBV15	NA	15	CATSRDGRTGEKLFF	TGTGCCACCAGCAGAGATGGGAGGACTGGGGAAAAACTGTTTTTT
TRBJ2-6	NA	TRBV7-2	NA	15	CASSFRSSGANVLTF	TGTGCCAGCAGCTTTAGAAGCTCTGGGGCCAACGTCCTGACTTTC
TRBJ2-5	NA	TRBV6-2/TRBV6-3	TRBD2	19	CASSYSRTSGRAYQETQYF	TGTGCCAGCAGTTACTCGAGGACTAGCGGGAGGGCGTACCAAGAGACCCAGTACTTC